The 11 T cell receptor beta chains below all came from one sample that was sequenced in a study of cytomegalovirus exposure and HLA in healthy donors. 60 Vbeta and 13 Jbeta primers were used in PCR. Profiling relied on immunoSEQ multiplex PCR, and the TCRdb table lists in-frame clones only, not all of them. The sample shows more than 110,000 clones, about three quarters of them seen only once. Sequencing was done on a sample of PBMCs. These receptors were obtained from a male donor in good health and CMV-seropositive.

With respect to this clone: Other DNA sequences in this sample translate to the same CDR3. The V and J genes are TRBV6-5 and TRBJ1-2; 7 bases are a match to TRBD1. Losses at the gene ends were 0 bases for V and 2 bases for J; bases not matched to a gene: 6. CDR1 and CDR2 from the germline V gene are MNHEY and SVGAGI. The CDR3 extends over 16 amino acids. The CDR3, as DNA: TGTGCCAGCAGTTACTCGATGGGCAGGGGGAACTATGGCTACACCTTC. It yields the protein CASSYSMGRGNYGYTF.

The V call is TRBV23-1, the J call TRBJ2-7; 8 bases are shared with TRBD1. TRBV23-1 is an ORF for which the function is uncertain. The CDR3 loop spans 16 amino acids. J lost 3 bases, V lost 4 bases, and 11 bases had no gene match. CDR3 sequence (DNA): TGCGCCAGCAGTCGTTCAGGGGGCCTCGGGATCTACGAGCAGTACTTC. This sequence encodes CASSRSGGLGIYEQYF.

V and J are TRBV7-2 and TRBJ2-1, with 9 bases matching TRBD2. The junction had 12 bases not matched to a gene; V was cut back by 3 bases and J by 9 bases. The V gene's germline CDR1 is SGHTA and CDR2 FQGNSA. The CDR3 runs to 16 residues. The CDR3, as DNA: TGTGCCAGCAGCTTCGGCGGCGGGAGGGCCGGCCGTGAGCAGTTCTTC. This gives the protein CASSFGGGRAGREQFF.

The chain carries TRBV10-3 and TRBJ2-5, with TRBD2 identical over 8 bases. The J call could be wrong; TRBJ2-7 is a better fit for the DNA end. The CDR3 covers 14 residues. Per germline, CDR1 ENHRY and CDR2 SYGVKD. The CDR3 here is CAISEIAGTYEQYF. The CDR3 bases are TGTGCCATCAGTGAGATAGCGGGGACCTACGAGCAGTACTTC.

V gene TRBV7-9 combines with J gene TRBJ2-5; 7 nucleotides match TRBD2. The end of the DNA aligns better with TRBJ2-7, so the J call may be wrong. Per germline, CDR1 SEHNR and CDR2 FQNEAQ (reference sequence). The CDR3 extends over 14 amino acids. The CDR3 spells CASSSSWTRHEQYF. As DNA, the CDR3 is TGTGCCAGCAGCTCTTCCTGGACTAGGCACGAGCAGTACTTC.

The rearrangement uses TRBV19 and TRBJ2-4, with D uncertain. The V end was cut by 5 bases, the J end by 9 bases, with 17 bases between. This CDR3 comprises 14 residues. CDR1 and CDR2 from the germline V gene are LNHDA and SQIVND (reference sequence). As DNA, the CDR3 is TGTGCCAGTAGTCCCCTCCCCCCCGCGGCCATTCAGTACTTC. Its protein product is CASSPLPPAAIQYF. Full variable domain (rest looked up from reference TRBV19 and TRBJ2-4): DGGITQSPKYLFRKEGQNVTLSCEQNLNHDAMYWYRQDPGQGLRLIYYSQIVNDFQKGDIAEGYSVSREKKESFPLTVTSAQKNPTAFYLCASSPLPPAAIQYFGAGTRLSVL.

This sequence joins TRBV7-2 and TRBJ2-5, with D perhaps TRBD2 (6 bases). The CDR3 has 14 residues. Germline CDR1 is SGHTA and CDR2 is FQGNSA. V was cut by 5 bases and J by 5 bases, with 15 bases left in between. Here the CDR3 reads CASSPRLAWETQYF. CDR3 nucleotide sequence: TGTGCCAGCAGCCCGCGGCTAGCGTGGGAGACCCAGTACTTC.

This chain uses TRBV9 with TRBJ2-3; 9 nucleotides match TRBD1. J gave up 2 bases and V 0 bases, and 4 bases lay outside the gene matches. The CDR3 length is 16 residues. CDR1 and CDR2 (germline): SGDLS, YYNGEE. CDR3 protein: CASSVGDRVVTDTQYF. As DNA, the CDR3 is TGTGCCAGCAGCGTAGGGGACAGGGTTGTCACAGATACGCAGTATTTT. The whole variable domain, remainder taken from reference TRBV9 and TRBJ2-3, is DSGVTQTPKHLITATGQRVTLRCSPRSGDLSVYWYQQSLDQGLQFLIQYYNGEERAKGNILERFSAQQFPDLHSELNLSSLELGDSALYFCASSVGDRVVTDTQYFGPGTRLTVL.

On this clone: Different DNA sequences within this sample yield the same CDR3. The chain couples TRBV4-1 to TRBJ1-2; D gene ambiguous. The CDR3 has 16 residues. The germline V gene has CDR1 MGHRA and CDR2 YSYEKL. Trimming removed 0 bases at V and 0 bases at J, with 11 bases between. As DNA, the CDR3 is TGCGCCAGCAGCCAAGATCTGCAGGCGCCTAACTATGGCTACACCTTC. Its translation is CASSQDLQAPNYGYTF.

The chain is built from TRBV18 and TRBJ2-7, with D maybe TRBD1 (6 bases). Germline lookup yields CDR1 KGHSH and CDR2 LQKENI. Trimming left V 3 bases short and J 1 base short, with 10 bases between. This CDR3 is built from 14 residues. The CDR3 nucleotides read TGTGCCAGCTCACCCCGACAGGAGTCCTACGAGCAGTACTTC. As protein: CASSPRQESYEQYF.

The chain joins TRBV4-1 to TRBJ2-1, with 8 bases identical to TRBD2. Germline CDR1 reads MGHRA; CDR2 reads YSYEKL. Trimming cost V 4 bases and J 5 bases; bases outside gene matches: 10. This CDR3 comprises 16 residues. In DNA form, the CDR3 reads TGCGCCAGCAGCCTTTTAGTACTAGCGGTAGACAATGAGCAGTTCTTC. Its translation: CASSLLVLAVDNEQFF.